The source of this TCR beta chain is a study of cytomegalovirus exposure and HLA in healthy donors. This CDR3 spans 14 amino acids. CDR1 is MNHEY, CDR2 SVGAGI, per germline. J lost 3 bases, V lost 11 bases, and 10 bases had no gene match. Both 60 Vbeta primers and 13 Jbeta primers went into the PCR. Generated by immunoSEQ multiplex PCR, the TCRdb table keeps only in-frame clones and is missing some. The sample shows roughly 120,000 clones, 82% of them seen only once. The sequence was obtained from a man aged 25-45 years in good health and CMV-seropositive. The chain employs TRBV6-5 and TRBJ2-1, with TRBD2 identical over 7 bases. Sequenced material: PBMCs. The CDR3 nucleotides read TGTGCCCAACCCCTAGCGGCCTACTACAATGAGCAGTTCTTC. Protein product: CAQPLAAYYNEQFF.